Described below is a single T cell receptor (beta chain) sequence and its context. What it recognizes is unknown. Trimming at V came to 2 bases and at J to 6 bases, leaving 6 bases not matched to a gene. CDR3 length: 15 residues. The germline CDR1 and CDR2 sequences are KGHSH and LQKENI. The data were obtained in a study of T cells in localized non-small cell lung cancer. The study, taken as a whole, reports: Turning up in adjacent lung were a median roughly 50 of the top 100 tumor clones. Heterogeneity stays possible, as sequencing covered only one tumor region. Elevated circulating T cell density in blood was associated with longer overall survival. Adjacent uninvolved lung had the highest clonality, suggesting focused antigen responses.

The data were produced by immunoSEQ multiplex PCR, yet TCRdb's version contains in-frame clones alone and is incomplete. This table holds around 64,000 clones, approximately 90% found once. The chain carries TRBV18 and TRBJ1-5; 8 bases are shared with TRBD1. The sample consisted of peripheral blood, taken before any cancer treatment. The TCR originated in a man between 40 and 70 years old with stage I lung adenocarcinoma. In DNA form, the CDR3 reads TGTGCCAGCTCACCAGGGGGGACAGGTGGTCAGCCCCAGCATTTT. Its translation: CASSPGGTGGQPQHF. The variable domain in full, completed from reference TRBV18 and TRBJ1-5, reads NAGVMQNPRHLVRRRGQEARLRCSPMKGHSHVYWYRQLPEEGLKFMVYLQKENIIDESGMPKERFSAEFPKEGPSILRIQQVVRGDSAAYFCASSPGGTGGQPQHFGDGTRLSIL.